This TCR beta chain emerged from a study of blood T cell repertoires in COVID-19. Background on the study: Collection of acute and convalescent COVID-19 samples took place in the United States, Italy and Spain.

Enrollees, about 18 to 100 years old, lived in some 24 US areas. Clinical history reported by participants formed the basis on which cohorts were assigned. Trimming shortened V by 5 bases and J by 7 bases, and 18 bases separated the two germline ends. Germline V gene lookup returns CDR1 SGHTA and CDR2 FQGTGA. CDR3 length: 14 residues. In the study's own analysis: Reference gene primer amplification gave estimated nucleated cell counts. The assay was immunoSEQ multiplex PCR, and TCRdb's table has in-frame clones only and misses some. V and J calls and clone size are copied from that table; D and trimming were computed from the DNA. The sample carries roughly 400,000 clones, roughly 91% recorded once.

The chain combines TRBV7-3 with TRBJ2-7, with D possibly TRBD2 on 5 matching bases. The receptor was isolated from a woman aged 25-40 years who had recovered from COVID-19. The specimen sequenced was PBMCs or T cells enriched from blood (not recorded which). The CDR3 DNA reads TGTGCCAGCAGCGCGCTCTCGGGGTCGGGAGAGCAGTACTTC. Residues: CASSALSGSGEQYF.